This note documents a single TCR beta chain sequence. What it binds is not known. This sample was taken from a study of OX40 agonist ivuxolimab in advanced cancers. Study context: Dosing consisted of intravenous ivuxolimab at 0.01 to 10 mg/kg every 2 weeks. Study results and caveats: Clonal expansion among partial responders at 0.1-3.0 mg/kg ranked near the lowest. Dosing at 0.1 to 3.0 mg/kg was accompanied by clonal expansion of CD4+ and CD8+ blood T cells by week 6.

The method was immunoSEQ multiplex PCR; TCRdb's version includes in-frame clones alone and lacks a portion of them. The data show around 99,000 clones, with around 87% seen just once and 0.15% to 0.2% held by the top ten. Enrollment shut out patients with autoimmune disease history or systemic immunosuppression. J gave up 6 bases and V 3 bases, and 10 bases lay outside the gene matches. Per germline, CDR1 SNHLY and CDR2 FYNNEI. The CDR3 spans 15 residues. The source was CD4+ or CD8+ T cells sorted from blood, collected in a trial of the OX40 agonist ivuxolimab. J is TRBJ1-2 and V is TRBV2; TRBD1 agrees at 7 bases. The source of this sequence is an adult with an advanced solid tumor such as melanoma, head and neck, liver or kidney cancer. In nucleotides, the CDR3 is TGTGCCAGCAGTGAGATGGGCAGGGGGTTTAATGGCTACACCTTC. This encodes CASSEMGRGFNGYTF.